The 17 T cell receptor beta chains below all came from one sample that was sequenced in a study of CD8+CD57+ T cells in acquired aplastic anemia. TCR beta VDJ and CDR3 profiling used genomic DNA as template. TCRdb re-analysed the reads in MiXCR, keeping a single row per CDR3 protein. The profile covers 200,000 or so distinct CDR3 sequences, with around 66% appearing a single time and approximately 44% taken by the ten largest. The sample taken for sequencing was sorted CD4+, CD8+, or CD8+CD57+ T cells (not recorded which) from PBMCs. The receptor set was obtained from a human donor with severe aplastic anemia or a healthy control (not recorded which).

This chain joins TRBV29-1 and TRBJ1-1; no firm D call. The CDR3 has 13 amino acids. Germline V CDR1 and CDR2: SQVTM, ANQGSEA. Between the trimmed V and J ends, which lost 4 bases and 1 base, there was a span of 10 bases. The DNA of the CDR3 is TGCAGCGTTGCTTCGGCAGGGAACACTGAAGCTTTCTTT. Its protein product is CSVASAGNTEAFF. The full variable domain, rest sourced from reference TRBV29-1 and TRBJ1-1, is SAVISQKPSRDICQRGTSLTIQCQVDSQVTMMFWYRQQPGQSLTLIATANQGSEATYESGFVIDKFPISRPNLTFSTLTVSNMSPEDSSIYLCSVASAGNTEAFFGQGTRLTVV.

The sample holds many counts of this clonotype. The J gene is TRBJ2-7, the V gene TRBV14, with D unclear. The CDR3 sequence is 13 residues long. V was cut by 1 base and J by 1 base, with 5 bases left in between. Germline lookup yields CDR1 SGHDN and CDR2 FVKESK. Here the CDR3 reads CASSQGSSYEQYF. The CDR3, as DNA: TGTGCCAGCAGCCAAGGGAGTTCCTACGAGCAGTACTTC.

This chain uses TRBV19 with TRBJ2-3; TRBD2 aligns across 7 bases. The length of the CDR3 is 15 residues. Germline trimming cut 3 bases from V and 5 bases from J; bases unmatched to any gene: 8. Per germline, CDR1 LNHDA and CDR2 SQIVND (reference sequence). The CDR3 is CASSIGGRVGDTQYF. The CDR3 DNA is TGTGCCAGTAGTATCGGAGGGAGGGTGGGAGATACGCAGTATTTT.

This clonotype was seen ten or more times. The chain's CDR3 is CASSQVNLGTANTGELFF. The CDR3 DNA follows: TGCGCCAGCAGCCAAGTCAACCTCGGGACAGCCAACACCGGGGAGCTGTTTTTT. The V gene is TRBV4-1, the J gene TRBJ2-2; 7 bases line up with TRBD1. Germline V gene lookup returns CDR1 MGHRA and CDR2 YSYEKL. V was pared by 1 base and J by 2 bases, with 10 bases of the junction left unmatched. The CDR3 covers 18 residues.

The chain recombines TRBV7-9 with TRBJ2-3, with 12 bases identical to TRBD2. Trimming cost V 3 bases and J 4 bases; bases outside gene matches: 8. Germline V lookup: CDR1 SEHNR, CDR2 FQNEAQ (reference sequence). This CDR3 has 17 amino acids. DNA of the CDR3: TGTGCCAGCAGCTTTCATATGACTAGCGGGAGCGCAGATACGCAGTATTTT. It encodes CASSFHMTSGSADTQYF.

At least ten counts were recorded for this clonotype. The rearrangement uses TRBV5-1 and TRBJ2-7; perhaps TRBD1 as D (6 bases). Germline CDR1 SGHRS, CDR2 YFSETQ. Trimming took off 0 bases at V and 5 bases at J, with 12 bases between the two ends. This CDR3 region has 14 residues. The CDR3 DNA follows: TGCGCCAGCAGCTTGGGGCAGGGGTTCAACGAGCAGTACTTC. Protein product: CASSLGQGFNEQYF. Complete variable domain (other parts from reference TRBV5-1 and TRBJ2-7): KAGVTQTPRYLIKTRGQQVTLSCSPISGHRSVSWYQQTPGQGLQFLFEYFSETQRNKGNFPGRFSGRQFSNSRSEMNVSTLELGDSALYLCASSLGQGFNEQYFGPGTRLTVT.

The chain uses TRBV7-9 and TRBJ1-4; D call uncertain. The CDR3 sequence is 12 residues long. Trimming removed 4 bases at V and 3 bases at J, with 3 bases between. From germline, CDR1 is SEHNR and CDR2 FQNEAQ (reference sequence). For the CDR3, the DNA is TGTGCCAGCAGCTCTCCTAATGAAAAACTGTTTTTT. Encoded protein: CASSSPNEKLFF.

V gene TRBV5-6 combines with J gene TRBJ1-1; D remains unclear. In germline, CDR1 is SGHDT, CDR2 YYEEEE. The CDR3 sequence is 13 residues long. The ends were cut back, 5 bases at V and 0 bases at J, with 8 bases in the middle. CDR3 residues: CASSERMNTEAFF. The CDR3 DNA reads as TGTGCCAGCAGTGAACGGATGAACACTGAAGCTTTCTTT.

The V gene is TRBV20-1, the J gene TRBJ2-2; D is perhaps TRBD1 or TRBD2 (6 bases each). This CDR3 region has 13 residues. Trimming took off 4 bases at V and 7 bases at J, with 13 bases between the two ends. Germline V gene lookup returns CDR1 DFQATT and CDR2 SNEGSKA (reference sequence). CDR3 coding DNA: TGCAGTGCTATTAAAGGGGGGATCGGGGAGCTGTTTTTT. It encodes CSAIKGGIGELFF.

CDR3 in DNA: TGTGCCACCCATATGTGGGATGGGCATCAGCCCCAGCATTTT. Protein product: CATHMWDGHQPQHF. This chain joins TRBV24-1 and TRBJ1-5; unclear D gene. The V gene lost 9 bases and the J gene lost 5 bases, with 16 bases spanning the gap. CDR1 and CDR2 from the germline V gene are KGHDR and SFDVKD. This CDR3 region has 14 residues.

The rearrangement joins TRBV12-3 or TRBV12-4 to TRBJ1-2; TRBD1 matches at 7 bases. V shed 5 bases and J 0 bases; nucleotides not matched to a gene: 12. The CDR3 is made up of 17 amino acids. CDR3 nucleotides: TGTGCCAGCAGTCTTCGGACAGGAGGGTACACTAACTATGGCTACACCTTC. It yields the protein CASSLRTGGYTNYGYTF.

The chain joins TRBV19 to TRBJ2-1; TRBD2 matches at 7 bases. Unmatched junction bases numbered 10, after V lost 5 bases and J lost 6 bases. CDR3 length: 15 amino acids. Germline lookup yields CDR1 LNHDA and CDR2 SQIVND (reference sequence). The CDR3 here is CASSAWTSRTNEQFF. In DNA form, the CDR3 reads TGTGCCAGTAGTGCCTGGACTAGTAGGACCAATGAGCAGTTCTTC.

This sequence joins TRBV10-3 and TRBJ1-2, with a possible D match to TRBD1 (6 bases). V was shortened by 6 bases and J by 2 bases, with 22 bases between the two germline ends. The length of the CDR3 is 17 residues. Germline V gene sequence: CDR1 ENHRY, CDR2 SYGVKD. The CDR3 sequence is CAIRIYGTHNSNYGYTF. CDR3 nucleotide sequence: TGTGCCATCAGGATCTACGGGACACATAATAGCAACTATGGCTACACCTTC.

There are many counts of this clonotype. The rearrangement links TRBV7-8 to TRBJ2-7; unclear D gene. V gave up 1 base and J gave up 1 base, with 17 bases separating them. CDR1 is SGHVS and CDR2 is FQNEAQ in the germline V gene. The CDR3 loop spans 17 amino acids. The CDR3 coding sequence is TGTGCCAGCAGCTTAGGGGTGGGCGAGCGCCCTTCCTACGAGCAGTACTTC. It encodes CASSLGVGERPSYEQYF.

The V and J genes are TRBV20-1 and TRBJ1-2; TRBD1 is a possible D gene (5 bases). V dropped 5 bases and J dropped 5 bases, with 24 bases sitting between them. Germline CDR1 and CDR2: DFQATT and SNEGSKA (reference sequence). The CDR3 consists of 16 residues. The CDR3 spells CSAPQGGPQHSYGYTF. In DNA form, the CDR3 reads TGCAGTGCTCCCCAGGGAGGGCCACAACATTCTTATGGCTACACCTTC.

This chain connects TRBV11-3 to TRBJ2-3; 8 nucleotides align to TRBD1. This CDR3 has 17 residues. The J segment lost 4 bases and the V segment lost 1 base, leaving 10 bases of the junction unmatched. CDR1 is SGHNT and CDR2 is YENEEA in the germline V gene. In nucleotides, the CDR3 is TGTGCCAGCAGCTTAGGGACAGGGACGGGGATTGCAGATACGCAGTATTTT. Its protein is CASSLGTGTGIADTQYF.

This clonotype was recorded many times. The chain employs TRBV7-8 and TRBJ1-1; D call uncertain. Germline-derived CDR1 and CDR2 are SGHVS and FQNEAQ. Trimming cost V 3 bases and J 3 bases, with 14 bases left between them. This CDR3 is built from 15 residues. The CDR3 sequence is CASSFIREGDTEAFF. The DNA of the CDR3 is TGTGCCAGCAGCTTTATAAGGGAGGGCGACACTGAAGCTTTCTTT.